The rows below give T cell receptor beta chains drawn from one sample of a study of T-cell memory formation after mild COVID-19. TCRdb used MiXCR to reprocess the 5' RACE reads, holding one entry per CDR3 protein. Here the sample spans about 110,000 distinct CDR3 sequences, around 15% being singletons. The sequencing input was PBMCs or a T cell subset sorted from them (not recorded which). The receptors derive from a man younger than 35 who had mild COVID-19 (a few samples of this study predate the infection). Cell type and time point are not known. Both conserved end residues are part of each CDR3. D genes are given only for firm matches. Clone size, where shown, is once, few, many, or a class for clones that have expanded.

v_gene	d_gene	j_gene	abundance	CDR3aa	CDR3nt
TRBV7-9	-	TRBJ2-3	few	CASSSDTARGTQYF	TGTGCCAGCAGCTCGGACACGGCAAGGGGAACGCAGTATTTT
TRBV6-6	-	TRBJ2-5	few	CASNEGLETQYF	TGTGCCAGCAATGAGGGGTTAGAGACCCAGTACTTC
TRBV9	-	TRBJ2-1	once	CASSPTGTNNEQFF	TGTGCCAGCAGCCCGACCGGGACCAACAATGAGCAGTTCTTC
TRBV9	TRBD2	TRBJ2-5	-	CARSGSGSQETQYF	TGTGCCAGGAGCGGGAGCGGGAGCCAAGAGACCCAGTACTTC
TRBV29-1	TRBD2	TRBJ2-1	few	CSVWGGAFYNEQFF	TGCAGCGTTTGGGGGGGAGCCTTCTACAATGAGCAGTTCTTC
TRBV4-1	TRBD1	TRBJ1-2	few	CASSHHRDRESYTF	TGCGCCAGCAGCCACCACCGGGACAGGGAGTCCTACACCTTC
TRBV29-1	-	TRBJ2-5	-	CSVDSTSHEETQYF	TGCAGCGTTGACTCCACGTCCCACGAGGAGACCCAGTACTTC
TRBV10-2	-	TRBJ1-5	many	CASSETGINQPQHF	TGCGCCAGCAGTGAGACAGGCATCAATCAGCCCCAGCATTTT
TRBV6-5	-	TRBJ1-6	few	CASTPATYNSPLHF	TGTGCCAGCACCCCGGCAACGTATAATTCACCCCTCCACTTT
TRBV6-2/TRBV6-3	-	TRBJ1-2	few	CASRAGTNYFNYGYTF	TGTGCCAGCAGGGCCGGGACAAACTACTTTAACTATGGCTACACCTTC
TRBV19	-	TRBJ1-5	-	CASSRIPGQWGNQPQHF	TGTGCCAGTAGTAGGATCCCGGGACAATGGGGCAATCAGCCCCAGCATTTT
TRBV10-3	TRBD1	TRBJ2-2	few	CAISEFRTGGFRELFF	TGTGCCATCAGTGAATTTAGGACAGGGGGCTTCCGGGAGCTGTTTTTT
TRBV5-6	-	TRBJ2-4	few	CASSAMENIQYF	TGTGCCAGCAGCGCAATGGAAAACATTCAGTACTTC
TRBV7-9	-	TRBJ2-3	-	CASSLAPSGGRTDTQYF	TGTGCCAGCAGCTTAGCCCCCAGCGGTGGACGCACAGATACGCAGTATTTT
TRBV4-2	-	TRBJ1-5	-	CASSQEQGMGNQPQHF	TGTGCCAGCAGCCAAGAACAGGGTATGGGCAATCAGCCCCAGCATTTT
TRBV5-1	-	TRBJ1-1	-	CASSLVGAGVGNTEAFF	TGCGCCAGCAGCTTGGTTGGGGCAGGGGTAGGGAACACTGAAGCTTTCTTT
TRBV24-1	-	TRBJ1-6	-	CATSDSGGRPCNSPLHF	TGTGCCACCAGTGATTCCGGCGGGCGACCTTGTAATTCACCCCTCCACTTT
TRBV29-1	TRBD1	TRBJ1-1	few	CSVTSGTGGPEAFF	TGCAGCGTGACCTCCGGGACAGGGGGACCTGAAGCTTTCTTT
TRBV4-2	-	TRBJ2-4	-	CASSQDEGAKNIQYF	TGTGCCAGCAGCCAAGATGAGGGTGCCAAAAACATTCAGTACTTC
TRBV2	-	TRBJ1-1	few	CASSPYPEGREGTEAFF	TGTGCCAGCAGTCCCTACCCGGAAGGGCGGGAGGGGACTGAAGCTTTCTTT
TRBV12-3/TRBV12-4	-	TRBJ2-4	few	CASTQGGIQYF	TGTGCCTCCACACAGGGTGGCATTCAGTACTTC
TRBV7-9	-	TRBJ1-1	-	CASSLRGGTGTEAFF	TGTGCCAGCAGCTTAAGAGGTGGGACGGGCACTGAAGCTTTCTTT
TRBV2	TRBD2	TRBJ2-1	-	CALGTWSGGENNEQFF	TGTGCCCTCGGTACCTGGAGCGGGGGGGAAAACAATGAGCAGTTCTTC
TRBV2	-	TRBJ2-1	-	CASRSGTDYNEQFF	TGTGCCAGCAGGTCCGGGACCGATTACAATGAGCAGTTCTTC
TRBV5-5	TRBD1	TRBJ1-2	few	CASSLGGGGYTF	TGTGCCAGCAGCCTCGGAGGGGGCGGCTACACCTTC
TRBV7-2	TRBD2	TRBJ2-5	few	CASSPVERGGETQYF	TGTGCCAGCAGTCCCGTAGAGCGGGGGGGAGAGACCCAGTACTTC
TRBV7-2	TRBD1	TRBJ2-1	-	CASSPTGAGNEQFF	TGTGCCAGCAGCCCGACAGGGGCGGGCAATGAGCAGTTCTTC
TRBV5-1	TRBD1	TRBJ2-1	many	CASARDRGNEQFF	TGCGCCAGCGCCCGGGACAGGGGCAATGAGCAGTTCTTC
TRBV6-2/TRBV6-3	-	TRBJ2-1	-	CATNQGNNEQFF	TGTGCCACCAATCAGGGGAACAATGAGCAGTTCTTC
TRBV14	-	TRBJ2-2	many	CASSQGGRWNPGELFF	TGTGCCAGCAGCCAAGGCGGCCGTTGGAACCCCGGGGAGCTGTTTTTT